This TCR beta chain was obtained from a study of shared clonotypes between healthy human individuals. J gave up 4 bases and V 6 bases, and 4 bases lay outside the gene matches. The CDR3 contains 14 residues. Looked up from germline, CDR1 is MNHNS and CDR2 is SASEGT. Sequencing used immunoSEQ multiplex PCR; TCRdb keeps in-frame clones, though not all of them. The repertoire holds 190,000 or so clones, over 50% seen once, with about 10% in the top ten. The clonotype originates from a man aged 25 to 40 in good health. Sequencing input: memory CD4+ T cells sorted from blood. Subset denoted: CD45RA-negative fraction. This chain connects TRBV6-1 to TRBJ2-3; 10 bases match TRBD1. This CDR3 is CASRAGQGADTQYF. For the CDR3, the DNA is TGTGCCAGCAGGGCAGGACAGGGGGCAGATACGCAGTATTTT.